The entry below describes one TCR beta chain. The data were taken from a study of OX40 agonist ivuxolimab in advanced cancers. Whole-study context: One patient with hepatocellular carcinoma and two with cutaneous melanoma, three in all, had partial responses.

Data came from immunoSEQ multiplex PCR; TCRdb stores just in-frame clones and leaves some out. In the table there are approximately 46,000 clones, approximately 86% of which are singletons. The germline CDR1 and CDR2 sequences are LGHNA and YSLEER. V dropped 0 bases and J dropped 3 bases, with 8 bases sitting between them. The CDR3 covers 15 residues. Here the sequenced sample was CD4+ or CD8+ T cells sorted from blood, taken in a trial of the OX40 agonist ivuxolimab. The chain is built from TRBV4-3 and TRBJ1-4; D possibly corresponds to TRBD1 (5 bases). This TCR derives from an adult with an advanced solid tumor such as melanoma, head and neck, liver or kidney cancer. CDR3 bases: TGCGCCAGCAGCCAAGATCGGGGCCCTAATGAAAAACTGTTTTTT. Its protein product is CASSQDRGPNEKLFF.